The clone carrying this T cell receptor beta chain was detected once. Only in-frame clones appear in the TCRdb table, and some are missing; sequencing was by immunoSEQ multiplex PCR. The table records 330,000 or so clones, roughly 87% of them present only once. Symptom resolution, clearance, or two negative PCRs marked donors in Cohort 3 as recovered. These data originate in a study of blood T cell repertoires in COVID-19. Material for sequencing was PBMCs or T cells enriched from blood (not recorded which). The source of this sequence is a woman in her 30s who had recovered from COVID-19.

This CDR3 reads CASSQPTTGDTEAFF. CDR3 sequence (DNA): TGCGCCAGCAGCCAACCGACAACAGGGGACACTGAAGCTTTCTTT. V and J are TRBV4-1 and TRBJ1-1; TRBD1 matches at 7 bases. The CDR3 length is 15 residues. V dropped 2 bases and J dropped 3; count of bases not matched to a gene: 6. Germline V lookup: CDR1 MGHRA, CDR2 YSYEKL.